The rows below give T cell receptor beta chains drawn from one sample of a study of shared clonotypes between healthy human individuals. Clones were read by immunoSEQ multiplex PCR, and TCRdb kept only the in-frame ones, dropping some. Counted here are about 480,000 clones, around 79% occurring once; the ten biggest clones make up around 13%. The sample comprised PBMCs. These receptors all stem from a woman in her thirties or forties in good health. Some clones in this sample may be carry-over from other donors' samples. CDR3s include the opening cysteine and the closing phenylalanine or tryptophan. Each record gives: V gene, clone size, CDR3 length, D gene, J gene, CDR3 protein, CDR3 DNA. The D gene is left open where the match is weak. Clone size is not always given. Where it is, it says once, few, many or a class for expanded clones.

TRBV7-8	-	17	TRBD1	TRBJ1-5	CASSLIGGQGAGQPQHF	TGTGCCAGCAGCTTAATAGGAGGACAGGGGGCGGGTCAGCCCCAGCATTTT
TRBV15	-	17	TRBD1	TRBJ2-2	CATSSARGQGRTGELFF	TGTGCCACCAGCAGTGCCCGCGGACAGGGGAGGACCGGGGAGCTGTTTTTT
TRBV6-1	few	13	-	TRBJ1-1	CASRPPGDRRAFF	TGTGCCAGCAGACCCCCGGGTGACAGGAGAGCTTTCTTT
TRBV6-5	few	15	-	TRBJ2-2	CASSSGVLGGGELFF	TGTGCCAGCAGTTCTGGCGTTCTAGGTGGCGGGGAGCTGTTTTTT
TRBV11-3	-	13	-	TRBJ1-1	CASSLVGHTEAFF	TGTGCCAGCAGCTTAGTCGGGCACACTGAAGCTTTCTTT
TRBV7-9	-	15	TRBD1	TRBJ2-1	CASSFGQGAAGEQFF	TGTGCCAGCAGCTTTGGGCAGGGGGCGGCCGGTGAGCAGTTCTTC
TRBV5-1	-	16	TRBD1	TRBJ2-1	CASSLGGQGNYNEQFF	TGCGCCAGCAGCTTGGGGGGACAGGGAAACTACAATGAGCAGTTCTTC
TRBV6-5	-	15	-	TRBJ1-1	CASSYSHAGDTEAFF	TGTGCCAGCAGTTACTCCCACGCGGGGGACACTGAAGCTTTCTTT
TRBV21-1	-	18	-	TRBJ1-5	CASSNEIRTGLGNQPQHF	TGTGCCAGCAGCAACGAAATCAGGACAGGGTTGGGCAATCAGCCCCAGCATTTT
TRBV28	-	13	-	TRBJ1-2	CASSLWSGDGYTF	TGTGCCAGCAGTTTATGGTCAGGGGATGGCTACACCTTC
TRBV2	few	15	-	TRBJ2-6	CATNTGSSGANVLTF	TGTGCCACTAATACAGGGAGCTCTGGGGCCAACGTCCTGACTTTC
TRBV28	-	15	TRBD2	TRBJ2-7	CASRILAGGPYEQYF	TGTGCCAGCAGGATACTAGCGGGAGGGCCCTACGAGCAGTACTTC
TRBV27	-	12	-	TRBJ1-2	CASKKGPYGYTF	TGTGCCAGTAAGAAGGGTCCCTATGGCTACACCTTC
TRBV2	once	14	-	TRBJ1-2	CASSDVGGLRGYTF	TGTGCCAGCAGTGATGTCGGGGGCCTTCGGGGCTACACCTTC
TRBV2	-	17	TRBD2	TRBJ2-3	CASSEAVLAGGTDTQYF	TGTGCCAGCAGTGAAGCGGTCCTAGCGGGGGGCACAGATACGCAGTATTTT
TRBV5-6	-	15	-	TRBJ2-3	CASSSMSESTDTQYF	TGTGCCAGCAGCTCCATGAGCGAGAGCACAGATACGCAGTATTTT
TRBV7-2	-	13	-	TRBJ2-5	CASSPGSQETQYF	TGTGCCAGCAGCCCCGGGAGCCAAGAGACCCAGTACTTC
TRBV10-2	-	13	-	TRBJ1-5	CASSPGDGQPQHF	TGCGCCAGCAGTCCGGGGGATGGTCAGCCCCAGCATTTT
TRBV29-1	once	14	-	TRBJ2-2	CSVGWASNTGELFF	TGCAGCGTTGGTTGGGCATCGAACACCGGGGAGCTGTTTTTT
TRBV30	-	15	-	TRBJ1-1	CAWSVYISKSAEAFF	TGTGCCTGGAGTGTGTATATTTCAAAATCGGCTGAAGCTTTCTTT
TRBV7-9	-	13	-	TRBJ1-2	CASSLAQAAGYTF	TGTGCCAGCAGCTTAGCCCAGGCAGCTGGCTACACCTTC
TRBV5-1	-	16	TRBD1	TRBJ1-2	CASSSNRQGGNGGYTF	TGCGCCAGCAGCTCAAACCGACAGGGGGGAAATGGTGGCTACACCTTC
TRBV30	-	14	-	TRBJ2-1	CASPQGSSYNEQFF	TGTGCCTCACCCCAAGGCTCCTCCTACAATGAGCAGTTCTTC
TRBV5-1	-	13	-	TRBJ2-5	CASSLVTDETQYF	TGCGCCAGCAGCTTGGTGACAGACGAGACCCAGTACTTC
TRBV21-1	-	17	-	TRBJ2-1	CASSKDFVTGGYNEQFF	TGTGCCAGCAGCAAAGATTTCGTGACAGGAGGCTACAATGAGCAGTTCTTC
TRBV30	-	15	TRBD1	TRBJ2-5	CAWGTGTGGGETQYF	TGTGCCTGGGGGACTGGGACAGGGGGAGGAGAGACCCAGTACTTC
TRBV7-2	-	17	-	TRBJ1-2	CASSLGGAVGVRHGYTF	TGTGCCAGCAGCTTAGGTGGGGCGGTGGGGGTAAGGCATGGCTACACCTTC
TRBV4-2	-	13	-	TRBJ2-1	CASSLYGQQSPFF	TGTGCCAGCAGCCTTTATGGACAGCAAAGTCCGTTCTTC
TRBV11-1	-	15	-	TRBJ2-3	CASSLGGRATDTQYF	TGTGCCAGCAGCTTAGGTGGCAGGGCCACAGATACGCAGTATTTT
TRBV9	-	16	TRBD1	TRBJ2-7	CASSVEGDRGTYEQYF	TGTGCCAGCAGCGTAGAGGGGGACAGGGGTACCTACGAGCAGTACTTC
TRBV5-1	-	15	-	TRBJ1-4	CASSLSGGAGEKLFF	TGCGCCAGCAGCTTGAGCGGGGGCGCGGGGGAAAAACTGTTTTTT
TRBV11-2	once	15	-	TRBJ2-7	CASSLAPTRSYEQYF	TGTGCCAGCAGCTTAGCCCCGACTAGGTCCTACGAGCAGTACTTC
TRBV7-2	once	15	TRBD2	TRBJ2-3	CASSLGTSDVDTQYF	TGTGCCAGCAGCTTAGGGACTAGCGACGTAGATACGCAGTATTTT
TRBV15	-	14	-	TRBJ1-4	CATSRLRGGEKLFF	TGTGCCACCAGCAGACTCCGGGGTGGCGAAAAACTGTTTTTT
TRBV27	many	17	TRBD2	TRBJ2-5	CASMVLSGGSGVETQYF	TGTGCCAGCATGGTTCTTTCTGGCGGGAGTGGTGTTGAGACCCAGTACTTC
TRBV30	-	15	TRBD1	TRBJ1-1	CAWRGTGGPNTEAFF	TGTGCCTGGAGGGGGACAGGGGGCCCGAACACTGAAGCTTTCTTT
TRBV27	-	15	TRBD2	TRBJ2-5	CASSPGTSGRETQYF	TGTGCCAGCAGTCCCGGGACTAGCGGGAGGGAGACCCAGTACTTC